Here is one T cell receptor beta chain with its context. What it recognizes is unknown. Germline V lookup: CDR1 SGHNT, CDR2 YYREEE (reference sequence). This CDR3 spans 15 amino acids. With 4 bases removed from V and 7 bases from J, the gap between germline ends came to 18 bases. The sample comes from a study of T cell responses to AZD1222 COVID-19 vaccine. Findings and limits, study-wide: Targets within unmutated variant regions were reportedly found for nearly half of spike-specific TCRs.

Some clones are missing from TCRdb's copy, which holds only in-frame ones; the method was immunoSEQ multiplex PCR. The data hold roughly 150,000 clones, with under 95% observed a single time. The specimen was peripheral blood, collected 28 days after the second AZD1222 dose. The chain carries TRBV5-4 and TRBJ2-1; D gene ambiguous. This TCR was recovered from an adult who received the AZD1222 COVID-19 vaccine. CDR3 sequence (DNA): TGTGCCAGCAGCGGTCCGGGTCCCATAGGTAATGAGCAGTTCTTC. It yields the protein CASSGPGPIGNEQFF.